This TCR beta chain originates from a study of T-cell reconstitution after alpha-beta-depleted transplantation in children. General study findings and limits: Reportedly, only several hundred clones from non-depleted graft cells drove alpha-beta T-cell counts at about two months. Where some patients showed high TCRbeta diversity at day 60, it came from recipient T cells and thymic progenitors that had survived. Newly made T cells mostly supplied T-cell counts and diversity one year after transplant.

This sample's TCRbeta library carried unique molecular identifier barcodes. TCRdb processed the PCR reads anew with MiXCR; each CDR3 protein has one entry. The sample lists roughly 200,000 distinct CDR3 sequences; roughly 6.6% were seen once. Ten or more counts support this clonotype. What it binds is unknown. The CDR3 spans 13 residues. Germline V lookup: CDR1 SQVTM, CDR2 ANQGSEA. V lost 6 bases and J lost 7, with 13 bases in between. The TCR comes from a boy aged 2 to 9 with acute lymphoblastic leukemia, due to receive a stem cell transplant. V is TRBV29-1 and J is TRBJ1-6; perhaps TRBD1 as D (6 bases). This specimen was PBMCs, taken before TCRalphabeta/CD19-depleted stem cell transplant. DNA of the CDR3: TGCAGCGTGGAAACAGGGTTGAATTCACCCCTCCACTTT. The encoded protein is CSVETGLNSPLHF.